This T cell receptor (beta chain) was sequenced during a study of shared clonotypes between healthy human individuals. Study results and caveats: Researchers sampled blood only, noting tissue repertoires likely differ. The diversity represented, both genetic and in exposure history, was limited by few donors.

The V and J ends lost 3 bases and 1 base respectively, with 13 bases between them. CDR3 size: 16 residues. Germline-derived CDR1 and CDR2 are MNHNS and SASEGT. Investigators divided CD4+ cells into CD45RA+ naive and CD45RA-negative memory subsets. A note on this clone: Its antigen is still unknown.

Using immunoSEQ multiplex PCR, the repertoire was profiled, and TCRdb retains in-frame clones only, with some absent. The sample lists 2 million to 3 million clones; roughly nine tenths were seen once. This TCR derives from a man aged 18 to 35 in good health. The sample was naive CD4+ T cells sorted from blood. The subset here: CD45RA+ positively selected. V usage is TRBV6-1 and J usage is TRBJ1-5; a possible D gene is TRBD1 (6 bases). CDR3: CASSDQSGVSNQPQHF. The DNA of the CDR3 is TGTGCCAGCAGTGACCAATCAGGGGTAAGCAATCAGCCCCAGCATTTT.